A single sample gave rise to the 9 T cell receptor beta chains below, sequenced in a study of blood T cell repertoires in COVID-19. Data came from immunoSEQ multiplex PCR; TCRdb stores just in-frame clones and leaves some out. The sample includes hundreds of thousands of clones, 85% of them seen just once. The sample was PBMCs or T cells enriched from blood (not recorded which). These receptors originate from a man aged 35-49 years who had recovered from COVID-19.

This clone was counted at least ten times. The chain recombines TRBV5-6 with TRBJ1-1; TRBD1 matches 11 bases. J gave up 7 bases and V 4 bases, and 12 bases lay outside the gene matches. This CDR3 is built from 16 residues. Germline V lookup: CDR1 SGHDT, CDR2 YYEEEE. In DNA form, the CDR3 reads TGTGCCAGCAGCAAGGACAGGGGGCGCTTCCTGGGTGAAGCTTTCTTT. Amino acid sequence: CASSKDRGRFLGEAFF.

This chain joins TRBV30 and TRBJ1-1, with D perhaps TRBD1 (6 bases). Germline V gives CDR1 GTSNPN, CDR2 SVGIG (reference sequence). Trimming left V 2 bases short and J 6 bases short, with 13 bases between. This CDR3 has 13 residues. CDR3 DNA: TGTGCCTGGAGTAGACAGGCAGGCGCTGAAGCTTTCTTT. The encoded protein is CAWSRQAGAEAFF.

A few counts support this clone. J is TRBJ1-2 and V is TRBV4-2; 7 nucleotides line up with TRBD1. Germline loops: CDR1 LGHNA, CDR2 YNFKEQ. V shed 3 bases, J shed 0 bases, and the junction held 7 bases outside the gene matches. This CDR3 comprises 16 residues. The CDR3 loop is CASSHNRGTANYGYTF. CDR3 DNA sequence: TGTGCCAGCAGCCATAACAGGGGTACTGCTAACTATGGCTACACCTTC.

This clone was seen only once. The chain recombines TRBV27 with TRBJ1-6; tentatively, D is TRBD1 (5 bases). With 6 bases removed from V and 10 bases from J, the gap between germline ends came to 10 bases. The CDR3 totals 12 residues. Germline assignment: CDR1 MNHEY and CDR2 SMNVEV (reference sequence). The CDR3 loop reads CASRRGGSPLHF. Written as DNA, the CDR3 is TGTGCCAGCAGGCGGGGGGGATCACCCCTCCACTTT.

This clone was picked up one time. The rearrangement links TRBV29-1 to TRBJ2-5, with D possibly TRBD2 on 6 matching bases. V was clipped by 0 bases and J by 5 bases, with 19 bases between them. The germline gives CDR1 SQVTM, CDR2 ANQGSEA. The CDR3 runs to 16 residues. CDR3 residues: CSVEDGLGGLRETQYF. CDR3 bases: TGCAGCGTTGAAGATGGATTGGGGGGTCTTAGGGAGACCCAGTACTTC.

The chain is built from TRBV2 and TRBJ1-5; D possibly corresponds to TRBD1 (6 bases). The CDR3 has 14 amino acids. V was clipped by 7 bases and J by 0 bases, with 10 bases between them. CDR1 and CDR2 from the germline V gene are SNHLY and FYNNEI. The CDR3 DNA is TGTGCCAGCAAGGACAGAAGTAGCAATCAGCCCCAGCATTTT. Protein sequence: CASKDRSSNQPQHF.

The gene calls are TRBV6-2 or TRBV6-3 and TRBJ1-5, with no clear D. Per the germline V gene, CDR1 is MNHEY and CDR2 is SVGEGT. Trimming stripped 2 bases from V and 5 bases from J, with 16 bases between. The CDR3 is made up of 16 amino acids. Written as DNA, the CDR3 is TGTGCCAGCAGTTACCGACCACGCCACAGTTATCAGCCCCAGCATTTT. Translated, it gives CASSYRPRHSYQPQHF.

V and J are TRBV6-2 or TRBV6-3 and TRBJ1-1; 7 bases line up with TRBD1. Germline V CDR1 and CDR2: MNHEY, SVGEGT. The CDR3 has 13 residues. Trimming at V came to 4 bases and at J to 6 bases, leaving 5 bases not matched to a gene. DNA for the CDR3: TGTGCCAGCAGTTTCGGGACAGCATCTGAAGCTTTCTTT. This codes for CASSFGTASEAFF.

This chain connects TRBV6-5 to TRBJ1-1; tentative D call: TRBD1 (6 bases). The germline V gene has CDR1 MNHEY and CDR2 SVGAGI. The V gene lost 2 bases and the J gene lost 0 bases, with 13 bases spanning the gap. The CDR3 length is 16 residues. CDR3 in amino acids: CASSYQGQQMNTEAFF. Here the CDR3 DNA reads TGTGCCAGCAGTTACCAAGGACAGCAGATGAACACTGAAGCTTTCTTT.